A single TCR beta chain is shown here with its context. The data originate from a study of blood T cell repertoires in COVID-19. Study context: COVID-19 samples from acute and convalescent phases originated in the United States, Italy and Spain. PBMCs, B-cell-depleted T cells, or T cells provided the cDNA or gDNA that made up the material.

How the authors handled the data: Counts of nucleated cells, estimated from reference gene primer amplification, were obtained. The table came from immunoSEQ multiplex PCR; TCRdb's copy has only in-frame clones and leaves some out. V, J and clone size were drawn from that table, and D and trimming were deduced from the DNA. The table includes under 100,000 clones, around 87% detected once. Germline assignment: CDR1 MNHEY and CDR2 SVGEGT. Trimming removed 5 bases from V and 4 bases from J, with 17 bases in between. The CDR3 length is 15 residues. The sample consisted of peripheral blood. This TCR derives from a human donor in a cohort sampled during active COVID-19. The V and J genes are TRBV6-2 or TRBV6-3 and TRBJ1-1; D call uncertain. The CDR3 DNA follows: TGTGCCAGCAGTCAGATGCGAGATGGCGGCACTGAAGCTTTCTTT. The encoded protein is CASSQMRDGGTEAFF.